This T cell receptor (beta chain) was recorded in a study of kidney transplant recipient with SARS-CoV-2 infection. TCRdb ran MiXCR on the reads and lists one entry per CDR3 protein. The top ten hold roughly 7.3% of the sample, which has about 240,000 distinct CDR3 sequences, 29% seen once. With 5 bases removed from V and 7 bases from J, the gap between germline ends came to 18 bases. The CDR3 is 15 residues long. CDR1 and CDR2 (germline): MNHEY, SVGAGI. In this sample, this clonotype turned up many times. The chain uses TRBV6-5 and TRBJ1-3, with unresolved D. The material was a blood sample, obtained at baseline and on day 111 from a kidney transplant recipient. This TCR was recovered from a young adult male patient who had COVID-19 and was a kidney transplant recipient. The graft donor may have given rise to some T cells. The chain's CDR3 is CASSADVGSRNTIYF. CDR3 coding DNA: TGTGCCAGCAGTGCGGACGTCGGGTCCAGGAACACCATATATTTT.